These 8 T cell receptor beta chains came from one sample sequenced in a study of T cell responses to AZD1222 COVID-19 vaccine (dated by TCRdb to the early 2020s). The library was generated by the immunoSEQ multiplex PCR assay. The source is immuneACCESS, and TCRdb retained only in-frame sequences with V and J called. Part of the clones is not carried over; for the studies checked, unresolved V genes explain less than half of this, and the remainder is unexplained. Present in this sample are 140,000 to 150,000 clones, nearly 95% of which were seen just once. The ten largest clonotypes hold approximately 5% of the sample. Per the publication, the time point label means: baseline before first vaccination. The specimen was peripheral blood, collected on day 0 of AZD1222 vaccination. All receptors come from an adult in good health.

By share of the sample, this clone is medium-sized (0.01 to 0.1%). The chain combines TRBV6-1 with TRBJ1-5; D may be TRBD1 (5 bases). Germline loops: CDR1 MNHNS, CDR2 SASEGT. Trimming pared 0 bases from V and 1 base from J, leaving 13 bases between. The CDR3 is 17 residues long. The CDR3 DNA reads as TGTGCCAGCAGTGAAGCGGGACTCCTAGGGAGCAATCAGCCCCAGCATTTT. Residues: CASSEAGLLGSNQPQHF.

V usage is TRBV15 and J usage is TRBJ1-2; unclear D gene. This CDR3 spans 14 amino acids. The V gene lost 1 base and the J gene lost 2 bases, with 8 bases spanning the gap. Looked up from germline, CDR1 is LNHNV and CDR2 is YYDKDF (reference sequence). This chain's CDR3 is CATSRVLTNYGYTF. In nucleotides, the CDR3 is TGTGCCACCAGCAGAGTTTTAACCAACTATGGCTACACCTTC.

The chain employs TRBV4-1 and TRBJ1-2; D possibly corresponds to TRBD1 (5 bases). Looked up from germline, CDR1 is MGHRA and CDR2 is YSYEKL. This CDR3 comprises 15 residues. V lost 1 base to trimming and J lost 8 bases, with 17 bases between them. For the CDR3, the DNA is TGCGCCAGCAGCCAAGGGACTCCGGGGGGTCGAGGCTACACCTTC. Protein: CASSQGTPGGRGYTF.

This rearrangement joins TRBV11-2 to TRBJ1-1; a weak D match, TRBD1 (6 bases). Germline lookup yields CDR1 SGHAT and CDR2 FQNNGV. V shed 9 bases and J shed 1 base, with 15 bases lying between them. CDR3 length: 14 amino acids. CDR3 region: CASNHNRANTEAFF. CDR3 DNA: TGTGCCAGTAACCATAACAGGGCGAACACTGAAGCTTTCTTT.

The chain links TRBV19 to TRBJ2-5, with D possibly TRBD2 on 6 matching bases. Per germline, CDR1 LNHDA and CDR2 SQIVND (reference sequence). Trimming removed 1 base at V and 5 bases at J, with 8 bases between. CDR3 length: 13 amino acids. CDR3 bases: TGTGCCAGTAGTATAGCGGGGAGGGAGACCCAGTACTTC. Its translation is CASSIAGRETQYF.

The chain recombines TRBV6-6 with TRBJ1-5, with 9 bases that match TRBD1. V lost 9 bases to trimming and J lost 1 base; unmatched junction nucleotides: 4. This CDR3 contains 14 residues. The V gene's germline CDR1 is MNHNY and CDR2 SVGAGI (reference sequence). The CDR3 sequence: CASLDRGSNQPQHF. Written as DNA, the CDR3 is TGTGCCAGTCTAGACAGGGGGAGCAATCAGCCCCAGCATTTT.

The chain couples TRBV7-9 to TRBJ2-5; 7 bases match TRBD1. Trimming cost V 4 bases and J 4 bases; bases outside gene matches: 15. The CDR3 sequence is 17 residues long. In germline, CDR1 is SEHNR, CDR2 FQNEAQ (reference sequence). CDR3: CASSWDPGQSFLETQYF. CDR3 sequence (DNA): TGTGCCAGCAGCTGGGACCCGGGACAGTCCTTCCTAGAGACCCAGTACTTC.

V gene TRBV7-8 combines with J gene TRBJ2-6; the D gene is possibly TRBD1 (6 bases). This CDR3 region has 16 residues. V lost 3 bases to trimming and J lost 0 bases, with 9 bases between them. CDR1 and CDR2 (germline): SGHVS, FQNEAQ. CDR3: CASSLGASSGANVLTF. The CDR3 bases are TGTGCCAGCAGCTTGGGGGCAAGCTCTGGGGCCAACGTCCTGACTTTC.